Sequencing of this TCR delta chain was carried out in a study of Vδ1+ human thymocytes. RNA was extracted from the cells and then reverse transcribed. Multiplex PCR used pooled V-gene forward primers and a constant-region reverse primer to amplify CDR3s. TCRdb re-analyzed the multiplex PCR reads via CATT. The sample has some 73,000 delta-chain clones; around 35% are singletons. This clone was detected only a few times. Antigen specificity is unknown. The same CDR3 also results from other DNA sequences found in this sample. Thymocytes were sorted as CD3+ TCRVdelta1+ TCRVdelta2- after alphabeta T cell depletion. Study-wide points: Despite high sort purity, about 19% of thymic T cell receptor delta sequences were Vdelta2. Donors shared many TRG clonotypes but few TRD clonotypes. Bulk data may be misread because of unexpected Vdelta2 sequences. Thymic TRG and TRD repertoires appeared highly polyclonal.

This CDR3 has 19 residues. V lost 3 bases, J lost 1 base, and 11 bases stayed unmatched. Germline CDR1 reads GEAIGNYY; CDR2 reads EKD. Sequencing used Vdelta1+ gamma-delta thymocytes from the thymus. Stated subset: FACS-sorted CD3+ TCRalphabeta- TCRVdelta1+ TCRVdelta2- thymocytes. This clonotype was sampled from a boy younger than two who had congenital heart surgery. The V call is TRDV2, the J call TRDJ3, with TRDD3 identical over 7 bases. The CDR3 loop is CACDRTGDPTSWDTRQMFF. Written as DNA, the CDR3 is TGTGCCTGTGACCGTACTGGGGACCCGACATCCTGGGACACCCGACAGATGTTTTTC.